These T cell receptor beta chains were read from a single sample in a study of T cell changes during pregnancy in multiple sclerosis. Sequenced by immunoSEQ multiplex PCR; TCRdb stores in-frame clones only, minus some. The data contain tens of thousands of clones, approximately 92% of them singletons. Sequenced here: peripheral blood, sampled in the third trimester of pregnancy. These receptors came from a female donor in good health, enrolled as a control in a pregnancy study. Each CDR3 is given with its conserved first and last residue. The D gene is left open where the match is weak. Expanded clones get a size class; other rows say once, few or many, or leave the size out.

>TRBD2|-|TRBV2|TRBJ2-7
TGTGCCAGCAAGGCCCCCCGGCGCACTAGCGGAGCCTACGAGCAGTACTTC
CASKAPRRTSGAYEQYF
>-|-|TRBV5-4|TRBJ2-7
TGTGCCAGCAGCTTGGATCCTAGCGCCTACTACGAGCAGTACTTC
CASSLDPSAYYEQYF
>-|-|TRBV5-1|TRBJ2-1
TGCGCCAGCAGCTTGGTTCCGGGAAGGAGTTATGAGCAGTTCTTC
CASSLVPGRSYEQFF
>TRBD1|-|TRBV12-5|TRBJ1-1
TGTGCTAGTGGCCGGACAGGTGACACTGAAGCTTTCTTT
CASGRTGDTEAFF
>TRBD1|-|TRBV14|TRBJ2-7
TGTGCCAGCAGCCAGGACAGGGTGTACTTC
CASSQDRVYF
>TRBD1|-|TRBV9|TRBJ2-7
TGTGCCAGCAGCGTAGGCGGACAGGGGGCCTACGAGCAGTACTTC
CASSVGGQGAYEQYF
>-|-|TRBV7-6|TRBJ2-7
TGTGCCAGCAGCCCGCGAGGGGCGGAAACAGGGCCCGAGCAGTACTTC
CASSPRGAETGPEQYF
>TRBD1|-|TRBV7-9|TRBJ1-2
TGTGCCAGCTGGCGACAGGGCGAATATGGCTACACCTTC
CASWRQGEYGYTF
>TRBD1|-|TRBV5-5|TRBJ2-3
TGTGCCAGCAGCTTTGGTTCCAGGGGGGATACGCAGTATTTT
CASSFGSRGDTQYF
>TRBD1|-|TRBV4-2|TRBJ1-1
TGTGCCAGCAGCCAAGAGCCGCAGGGACAGGGGCGAATGGGTGCTGAAGCTTTCTTT
CASSQEPQGQGRMGAEAFF
>-|-|TRBV5-1|TRBJ2-1
TGCGCCAGCAGCTTGGTAGTCCACAATGAGCAGTTCTTC
CASSLVVHNEQFF
>TRBD1|-|TRBV7-3|TRBJ2-2
TGTGCCAGCAGCTTGGGACAGGGTTCCGGGGAGCTGTTTTTT
CASSLGQGSGELFF
>TRBD2|-|TRBV9|TRBJ2-3
TGTGCCAGCAGCGCAGTGTGGAGCGGGGGGGCGATGACAGATACGCAGTATTTT
CASSAVWSGGAMTDTQYF
>-|-|TRBV28|TRBJ2-7
TGTGCCAGCAGTTCAATGACAGGTATCTACGAGCAGTACTTC
CASSSMTGIYEQYF
>-|-|TRBV4-3|TRBJ1-2
TGCGCCAGCAGCCAAGATTGGATGGAGTACTATGGCTACACCTTC
CASSQDWMEYYGYTF
>TRBD1|-|TRBV11-2|TRBJ2-1
TGTGCCAGCAGCCCCTGGGGACAGCACAATGAGCAGTTCTTC
CASSPWGQHNEQFF
>TRBD2|-|TRBV18|TRBJ2-5
TGTGCCAGCTCACCCTTCAGCGGGGGCGGCCAAGAGACCCAGTACTTC
CASSPFSGGGQETQYF
>-|-|TRBV9|TRBJ1-4
TGTGCCAGCAGCCTCACCCTAGGGGGGGATGAAAAACTGTTTTTT
CASSLTLGGDEKLFF
>-|-|TRBV28|TRBJ2-3
TGTGCCATACCCTTTAATTACGGGAGAAGAGATACGCAGTATTTT
CAIPFNYGRRDTQYF
>TRBD1|-|TRBV18|TRBJ2-5
TGTGCCAGCTCACCACCCCGATTGGAGGACAGGCTAGATTTGTGGATGGAGACCCAGTACTTC
CASSPPRLEDRLDLWMETQYF
>-|-|TRBV5-4|TRBJ2-1
TGTGCCAGCAGCCGATCTCTGCTCAGTGGGGGGAATGAGCAGTTCTTC
CASSRSLLSGGNEQFF
>-|-|TRBV19|TRBJ2-2
TGTGCCAGTATTGGGGGGATGCGGAACACCGGGGAGCTGTTTTTT
CASIGGMRNTGELFF
>TRBD1|-|TRBV15|TRBJ2-7
TGTGCCACCACCTCCCAGGGGACAGGGGCCCACGAGCAGTACTTC
CATTSQGTGAHEQYF
>-|-|TRBV28|TRBJ1-2
TGTGCCAGCAGTTTATCACGGGGGTTCGGCTACACCTTC
CASSLSRGFGYTF
>-|few|TRBV5-1|TRBJ2-3
TGCGCCAGTAAACTTGAGGCAGATACGCAGTATTTT
CASKLEADTQYF
>TRBD1|-|TRBV28|TRBJ2-7
TGTGCCAGCAGTGTAGGGACAGGCGGCCCCTACGAGCAGTACTTC
CASSVGTGGPYEQYF
>-|-|TRBV30|TRBJ2-5
TGTGCCTGGAGTGCAGGGGACTACGAGACCCAGTACTTC
CAWSAGDYETQYF
>-|-|TRBV7-9|TRBJ2-7
TGTGCCAGCAGCTTGGTAACCCGAGTGGAGCAGTACTTC
CASSLVTRVEQYF
>TRBD2|-|TRBV6-5|TRBJ2-1
TGTGCCAGCACTATAGGACTAGCGGGAGTCAATGAGCAGTTCTTC
CASTIGLAGVNEQFF
>TRBD2|-|TRBV7-9|TRBJ2-1
TGTGCCAGCAGCTTTCGTCGGGGGGGCTACAATGAGCAGTTCTTC
CASSFRRGGYNEQFF
>TRBD1|once|TRBV5-6|TRBJ2-7
TGTGCCAGCAGCCCTATTGAGGGGACAGGGGCCTACGAGCAGTACTTC
CASSPIEGTGAYEQYF
>-|-|TRBV5-6|TRBJ2-3
TGTGCCAGCAGCTTCATTGGCCCAAGAAGCACAGATACGCAGTATTTT
CASSFIGPRSTDTQYF
>-|-|TRBV15|TRBJ1-5
TGTGCCACCAGCAGAGAAGGGGCTGGACCCCAGCATTTT
CATSREGAGPQHF
>-|-|TRBV19|TRBJ1-6
TGTGCCAGTAGTGTCGCTTTTTCGGGTGCCAATTCACCCCTCCACTTT
CASSVAFSGANSPLHF
>-|-|TRBV15|TRBJ2-2
TGTGCCACCAGCAGACGGACAGCGAACACCGGGGAGCTGTTTTTT
CATSRRTANTGELFF
>-|-|TRBV6-4|TRBJ1-3
TGTGCCAGCAGTGACTCTGAACAGGCCTCTGGAAACACCATATATTTT
CASSDSEQASGNTIYF
>-|-|TRBV30|TRBJ1-5
TGTGCCTGGAGTAGGTCAGGGCGGAATCAGCCCCAGCATTTT
CAWSRSGRNQPQHF
>-|-|TRBV18|TRBJ2-1
TGTGCCAGCTCACGGGGAGGAGGGCCCTCCAATGAGCAGTTCTTC
CASSRGGGPSNEQFF
>-|once|TRBV11-1|TRBJ2-5
TGTGCCAGCAGCTCCGTCCCGGTCAAAGAGACCCAGTACTTC
CASSSVPVKETQYF
>TRBD1|-|TRBV7-2|TRBJ2-4
TGTGCCAGCAGCTTAGCGTTCGCCCTCGGGACAGGGAGCCATCTAGCCAAAAACATTCAGTACTTC
CASSLAFALGTGSHLAKNIQYF
>TRBD1|-|TRBV4-1|TRBJ2-7
TGCGCCAGCAGCCAAGATCCGACAGGGAATAAGTACGGGCAGTACTTC
CASSQDPTGNKYGQYF
>-|-|TRBV7-3|TRBJ2-1
TGTGCCAGCAGCTTAGGTGTGGGGGGGGCGGAGTCCTACAATGAGCAGTTCTTC
CASSLGVGGAESYNEQFF
>TRBD2|-|TRBV14|TRBJ2-7
TGTGCCAGCAGCCAGGGACTACAATACGAGCAGTACTTC
CASSQGLQYEQYF
>-|-|TRBV6-1|TRBJ2-7
TGTGCCAGCAGTGGGGGGTTTGGGGGGGCGGATTACGAGCAGTACTTC
CASSGGFGGADYEQYF
>-|-|TRBV7-2|TRBJ2-3
TGTGCCAGCAGCTCCTACCTCGATACGCAGTATTTT
CASSSYLDTQYF
>-|-|TRBV11-2|TRBJ2-1
TGTGCCAGCAGCTATTTAGACAATGAGCAGTTCTTC
CASSYLDNEQFF
>TRBD2|-|TRBV6-6|TRBJ2-3
TGTGCCATAAGCGGGGGGCCCTTCATTCTCACAGATACGCAGTATTTT
CAISGGPFILTDTQYF
>TRBD2|-|TRBV27|TRBJ2-2
TGTGCCAGCAGTTTAGTAGGACTAGCGGGTCCCGGGGAGCTGTTTTTT
CASSLVGLAGPGELFF
>TRBD2|-|TRBV7-3|TRBJ2-1
TGTGCCAGCAGCCCTAAAGCGGGGGGCCCCCATGAGCAGTTCTTC
CASSPKAGGPHEQFF
>-|-|TRBV2|TRBJ2-1
TGTGCCAGCAGTGATGGTGGCCGCCGGGGTAACAATGAGCAGTTCTTC
CASSDGGRRGNNEQFF
>TRBD1|-|TRBV30|TRBJ2-1
TGTGCCTGGGGAAGGGGGCATCTTAGTGAGCAGTTCTTC
CAWGRGHLSEQFF
>-|-|TRBV6-5|TRBJ2-7
TGTGCCAGCAGGCCGACAGGCGGAACCTACGAGCAGTACTTC
CASRPTGGTYEQYF
>-|-|TRBV27|TRBJ2-6
TGTGCCACCAGAGACAGTCTGGCCAACGTCCTGACTTTC
CATRDSLANVLTF
>TRBD2|-|TRBV2|TRBJ2-5
TGTGCCAGCAGTCCGAGCGGGAGGGGCGGTTGGGAGACCCAGTACTTC
CASSPSGRGGWETQYF
>-|-|TRBV6-1|TRBJ1-2
TGTGCCAGCAGTGATGGGGGGGGAGTCTACACCTTC
CASSDGGGVYTF
>-|-|TRBV30|TRBJ2-1
TGTGCCTGGAGTAATTCTCCTAGATATGAGCAGTTCTTC
CAWSNSPRYEQFF